This TCR beta chain was recorded in a study of CD8+CD57+ T cells in acquired aplastic anemia. Study-level information: DNA from sorted CD4+ and CD8+ cells averaged roughly 3.2 ug.

The ends were cut back, 3 bases at V and 2 bases at J, with 9 bases in the middle. The V gene's germline CDR1 is SGHNT and CDR2 YYREEE (reference sequence). The CDR3 has 13 amino acids. With regard to this clonotype: Its antigen is still unknown.

The template used for profiling TCR beta VDJ and CDR3 was genomic DNA. Each CDR3 protein gets one entry after TCRdb re-called the reads with MiXCR. The table shows approximately 200,000 distinct CDR3 sequences, with roughly 50% occurring only once. Selection for sequencing was limited to patients who had shown CD8+CD57+ cell expansion by flow cytometry. Severe acquired aplastic anemia affected all patients. Study results and caveats: The CD8+ Simpson's diversity of patients and controls was not significantly different. Both patients and controls carried the same twenty-nine CD8+ CDR3 sequences.

The clonotype originates from a human donor with aplastic anemia. Specimen: sorted CD4+, CD8+, or CD8+CD57+ T cells (not recorded which) from PBMCs. The rearrangement uses TRBV5-4 and TRBJ2-7; D perhaps matches TRBD1 (5 bases). The CDR3 sequence is CASSSSTAYEQYF. DNA for the CDR3: TGTGCCAGCAGCTCCTCGACAGCCTACGAGCAGTACTTC.